This T cell receptor (beta chain) appears in the sequencing data of a study of cytomegalovirus exposure and HLA in healthy donors. Across the whole study: Earlier results showed 117 million unique TCR beta sequences derived from 150 million to 200 million T cells. Findings of the study overall: Presence/absence analyses took donor sequencing depth as roughly uniform.

Germline V gene lookup returns CDR1 SEHNR and CDR2 FQNEAQ (reference sequence). V lost 4 bases and J 4 bases, leaving 10 bases between the germline ends. CDR3 size: 13 residues. In the PCR, 60 Vbeta and 13 Jbeta primers were used. Method: immunoSEQ multiplex PCR; TCRdb's copy keeps in-frame clones and lacks some. There are about 110,000 clones in the sample, with approximately 3.9% held by the top ten. Worth noting for this clone: Its cognate antigen is unknown.

The specimen was PBMCs. The sequence was obtained from a young man in good health and CMV-seronegative. The rearrangement uses TRBV7-9 and TRBJ1-2; D is unclear. Here the CDR3 DNA reads TGTGCCAGCAGCTCTACTGCGGGCTATGGCTACACCTTC. The encoded protein is CASSSTAGYGYTF.